This TCR beta chain came from a study of blood T cell repertoires in COVID-19. Study-wide background: The analysed material was cDNA or gDNA that came from T cells, B-cell-depleted T cells, or PBMCs.

Authors' processing steps: For nucleated cells, counts were estimated from reference gene primer amplification. TCRdb's table, derived via immunoSEQ multiplex PCR, lists solely in-frame clones and lacks some. V, J and clone size are those of that table, while D and trimming were read from the DNA. The data contain roughly 47,000 clones, 80% to 90% of them seen just once; the ten biggest clones take up less than 9%. J was trimmed by 4 bases and V by 0 bases; bases with no gene match: 6. Germline V CDR1 and CDR2: LNHNV, YYDKDF (reference sequence). This CDR3 has 17 amino acids. The specimen was peripheral blood. This TCR was recovered from a man aged 45-60 years with acute or convalescent COVID-19. The V and J genes are TRBV15 and TRBJ2-1, with 10 bases that match TRBD2. The CDR3 reads CATSRDSAGGIYNEQFF. CDR3 coding DNA: TGTGCCACCAGCAGAGATTCAGCGGGAGGGATATACAATGAGCAGTTCTTC.